The clone carrying this T cell receptor beta chain was counted many times. Its antigen remains unknown. The data stem from a study of CD8 T cells in ankylosing spondylitis. Overall study findings and caveats: In the blood and synovial fluid of reactive arthritis, some motif variants had been previously reported. About 8 highly homologous variants made up a TCR beta motif, and this motif appeared characteristic of ankylosing spondylitis blood. Reportedly, disease-linked clones are significantly enriched in ankylosing spondylitis patients' matched synovial fluid. Researchers report that disease-linked clones proved CD8+ and relatively rare in peripheral blood.

Quantitative barcoded 5'-RACE was used to prepare TCR beta libraries. TCRdb redid the calling of the 5' RACE reads with MiXCR, one entry per CDR3 protein. The repertoire holds about 800,000 distinct CDR3 sequences, with approximately 10% as singletons. V dropped 7 bases and J dropped 4 bases, with 14 bases sitting between them. CDR3 length: 13 residues. The germline CDR1 and CDR2 sequences are SGHVS and FQNEAQ. Sequencing was carried out using blood, either unsorted or a sorted T cell fraction (not recorded which). This rearrangement joins TRBV7-8 to TRBJ2-7; D ambiguous. The clonotype originates from a male donor with ankylosing spondylitis. The CDR3 reads CASKLSWRYEQYF. The CDR3 DNA reads TGTGCCAGCAAACTTAGCTGGAGATACGAGCAGTACTTC.